What follows is one T cell receptor (beta chain) and its context. The CDR3 has 15 amino acids. The germline V gene encodes CDR1 MNHEY and CDR2 SVGAGI. V was trimmed by 6 bases and J by 4 bases, leaving 17 bases between them. The data are from a study of blood T cell repertoires in COVID-19. Study-level background: Donors in the United States, Italy and Spain gave samples during acute or convalescent COVID-19. PBMCs, B-cell-depleted T cells, or T cells provided the cDNA or gDNA that made up the material.

Assay used: immunoSEQ multiplex PCR; TCRdb lists only in-frame clones, some missing. The data hold some 150,000 clones, with around 87% observed a single time. The sample consisted of peripheral blood. V is TRBV6-5 and J is TRBJ2-3, with a tentative D call TRBD2 (7 bases). The receptor comes from a man aged 45-60 years with active COVID-19. The CDR3 bases are TGTGCCAGCAGAGGTGGGGGGGGGCCAGCAGATACGCAGTATTTT. It codes for CASRGGGGPADTQYF.